A selection of T cell receptor beta chains follows, all from one sample in a study of graft-versus-host responses after intestinal transplantation. Assay used: immunoSEQ multiplex PCR; TCRdb lists only in-frame clones, some missing. The profile shows just under 65,000 clones, roughly 90% of them singletons. No antigen has been identified for these receptors. The sequences come from unstimulated CD8+ T cells sorted from spleen or lymph node cells, collected before transplant. The receptors shown here come from a human donor who was the organ donor for an intestinal transplant. The CDR3 runs from the conserved cysteine through the conserved F or W. The D gene is left open where the match is weak. Size is omitted from some rows. Given values are once, few, many or a class for expanded clones.

size,V,D,J,CDR3,DNA
few,TRBV30,-,TRBJ1-1,CAWSMGQSVPEAFF,TGTGCCTGGAGTATGGGGCAGTCAGTGCCTGAAGCTTTCTTT
-,TRBV7-9,-,TRBJ1-4,CASRPAPHPYFEKLFF,TGTGCCAGCAGACCTGCACCTCACCCCTATTTTGAAAAACTGTTTTTT
-,TRBV9,-,TRBJ1-2,CASSVGGNLDGYTF,TGTGCCAGCAGCGTAGGCGGGAATTTGGATGGCTACACCTTC
few,TRBV5-6,-,TRBJ1-1,CASSFYWGGPEAFF,TGTGCCAGCAGCTTCTATTGGGGCGGTCCTGAAGCTTTCTTT
-,TRBV28,-,TRBJ2-1,CASNGRGAVPLAPAYNEQFF,TGTGCCAGCAACGGCCGGGGGGCGGTCCCCCTAGCCCCGGCCTACAATGAGCAGTTCTTC
-,TRBV5-4,-,TRBJ2-7,CASSLVRQWDF,TGTGCCAGCAGCTTGGTCCGACAGTGGGACTTC
-,TRBV19,-,TRBJ2-2,CASSTGGTGELFF,TGTGCCAGTAGTACAGGTGGTACCGGGGAGCTGTTTTTT
-,TRBV29-1,-,TRBJ2-1,CSVERNLGLSGYDEQFF,TGCAGCGTTGAAAGGAACCTGGGACTCTCCGGGTACGATGAGCAGTTCTTC
-,TRBV7-3,TRBD1,TRBJ1-2,CASSSETGRYGYTF,TGTGCCAGCAGCTCGGAGACAGGGCGGTATGGCTACACCTTC
-,TRBV5-1,-,TRBJ2-7,CASSLEQPYEQYF,TGCGCCAGCAGCTTGGAACAGCCCTACGAGCAGTACTTC
-,TRBV7-9,TRBD2,TRBJ2-7,CASSGGGMDIYEQYF,TGTGCCAGCAGTGGGGGGGGGATGGATATCTACGAGCAGTACTTC
-,TRBV6-1,TRBD2,TRBJ2-7,CASSGGLAYEQYF,TGTGCCAGCAGCGGGGGACTAGCTTACGAGCAGTACTTC
-,TRBV7-7,-,TRBJ1-2,CASSLPIDRRYGYTF,TGTGCTAGCAGCCTCCCGATAGACAGAAGATATGGCTACACCTTC
-,TRBV28,-,TRBJ1-4,CASKAQGSEKLFF,TGTGCCAGCAAGGCACAGGGATCTGAAAAACTGTTTTTT
once,TRBV28,TRBD2,TRBJ2-1,CASSLMASGYNEQFF,TGTGCCAGCAGTTTAATGGCTAGCGGTTACAATGAGCAGTTCTTC
few,TRBV5-6,TRBD1,TRBJ1-4,CASSLAGGQGANEKLFF,TGTGCCAGCAGCTTGGCCGGGGGACAGGGGGCAAATGAAAAACTGTTTTTT
-,TRBV5-4,-,TRBJ2-7,CASSWTPLSPYEQYF,TGTGCCAGCAGCTGGACACCGCTATCCCCTTACGAGCAGTACTTC
once,TRBV4-1,TRBD2,TRBJ2-2,CASSLSGANTGELFF,TGCGCCAGCAGCCTTAGCGGGGCTAACACCGGGGAGCTGTTTTTT
-,TRBV7-8,-,TRBJ2-7,CASSYPPGRRGVPDEQYF,TGTGCCAGCAGCTACCCCCCCGGTCGGCGGGGAGTCCCTGACGAGCAGTACTTC
few,TRBV4-3,-,TRBJ1-1,CASGPWPNTEAFF,TGCGCCAGCGGCCCGTGGCCGAACACTGAAGCTTTCTTT
-,TRBV11-1,TRBD2,TRBJ2-7,CASSPYQLAGGLRSYEQYF,TGTGCCAGCAGCCCCTATCAACTAGCGGGAGGGCTCCGTTCCTACGAGCAGTACTTC
-,TRBV27,-,TRBJ2-1,CASSLAGPYNEQFF,TGTGCCAGCAGTTTGGCAGGGCCCTACAATGAGCAGTTCTTC
-,TRBV19,-,TRBJ2-1,CASLDSGGAYNEQFF,TGTGCCAGCCTCGATTCTGGCGGCGCCTACAATGAGCAGTTCTTC
-,TRBV9,-,TRBJ2-3,CASSVKRFSTDTQYF,TGTGCCAGCAGCGTTAAGCGGTTTAGCACAGATACGCAGTATTTT
once,TRBV29-1,TRBD2,TRBJ2-2,CSVKSSGIYTGELFF,TGCAGCGTTAAATCTAGCGGGATTTACACCGGGGAGCTGTTTTTT
-,TRBV6-1,-,TRBJ2-2,CASRTARNTGELFF,TGTGCCAGCAGGACAGCGAGGAACACCGGGGAGCTGTTTTTT
-,TRBV30,TRBD2,TRBJ2-7,CAWSGGAGVNEQYF,TGTGCCTGGAGTGGGGGAGCGGGAGTGAACGAGCAGTACTTC
-,TRBV28,-,TRBJ2-7,CASSSDSSSYEQYF,TGTGCCAGCAGCTCCGACAGTTCCTCCTACGAGCAGTACTTC
-,TRBV28,-,TRBJ1-1,CASTTRGGVNTEAFF,TGTGCCAGCACCACGAGGGGCGGGGTGAACACTGAAGCTTTCTTT
once,TRBV2,-,TRBJ2-3,CARGEVSVVF,TGTGCCCGCGGGGAGGTATCAGTCGTTTTT
-,TRBV7-9,TRBD2,TRBJ2-5,CASSHTGTRPETQYF,TGTGCCAGCAGCCATACTGGGACTAGACCTGAGACCCAGTACTTC
-,TRBV28,TRBD2,TRBJ2-2,CASSSGGAGELFF,TGTGCCAGCAGCTCCGGGGGGGCCGGGGAGCTGTTTTTT
-,TRBV5-8,-,TRBJ1-1,CASSFRGAAEAFF,TGTGCCAGCAGCTTCCGGGGGGCGGCTGAAGCTTTCTTT
-,TRBV4-1,-,TRBJ1-5,CASSLDSNQPQHF,TGCGCCAGCAGCCTGGACAGTAATCAGCCCCAGCATTTT
-,TRBV15,-,TRBJ2-1,CATSRDLKGGSSYNEQFF,TGTGCCACCAGCAGAGACTTAAAAGGCGGTAGCTCCTACAATGAGCAGTTCTTC
-,TRBV30,-,TRBJ2-3,CAWGGTGPFTDTQYF,TGTGCCTGGGGCGGCACGGGTCCCTTCACAGATACGCAGTATTTT
-,TRBV6-6,TRBD1,TRBJ2-7,CASSYWWTGAAYEQYF,TGTGCCAGCAGTTACTGGTGGACAGGGGCGGCCTACGAGCAGTACTTC
-,TRBV6-5,TRBD1,TRBJ1-1,CASRGQGETEAFF,TGTGCCAGCAGGGGACAGGGAGAGACTGAAGCTTTCTTT
-,TRBV7-6,TRBD2,TRBJ2-7,CASSWGTSGFPRWQYF,TGTGCCAGCAGCTGGGGGACTAGCGGTTTTCCCAGGTGGCAGTACTTC
-,TRBV19,-,TRBJ1-2,CASSPGWGLGYGYTF,TGTGCCAGTAGTCCTGGCTGGGGGCTCGGCTATGGCTACACCTTC
-,TRBV4-3,-,TRBJ2-3,CASSQVYPSSTDTQYF,TGCGCCAGCAGCCAAGTCTATCCCTCTAGCACAGATACGCAGTATTTT
-,TRBV6-5,TRBD2,TRBJ2-3,CASSRLPAGVGTQYF,TGTGCCAGCAGCCGGCTTCCAGCGGGAGTGGGAACGCAGTATTTT
-,TRBV19,TRBD1,TRBJ2-7,CASSLGQGSEQYF,TGTGCCAGTAGTCTGGGACAGGGGAGCGAGCAGTACTTC
-,TRBV5-6,-,TRBJ1-1,CASSLGSTEAFF,TGTGCCAGCAGCTTGGGCAGCACTGAAGCTTTCTTT
-,TRBV6-1,-,TRBJ1-1,CASSEWAVDEAFF,TGTGCCAGCAGTGAATGGGCCGTAGATGAAGCTTTCTTT
-,TRBV7-9,TRBD2,TRBJ2-1,CASSRTSVDEQFF,TGTGCCAGCAGCCGTACTAGCGTCGATGAGCAGTTCTTC
-,TRBV28,-,TRBJ2-1,CASSSLQGESYNEQFF,TGTGCCAGCAGTTCGCTACAGGGAGAGTCCTACAATGAGCAGTTCTTC
-,TRBV28,-,TRBJ2-2,CASSRRDSPSNTGELFF,TGTGCCAGCAGCCGAAGGGACTCCCCTTCGAACACCGGGGAGCTGTTTTTT
-,TRBV19,-,TRBJ2-7,CASSAAGSYEQYF,TGTGCCAGTAGTGCGGCGGGGTCCTACGAGCAGTACTTC
-,TRBV27,TRBD2,TRBJ2-2,CASNPIPLAGGEGGELFF,TGTGCCAGCAACCCCATCCCACTAGCGGGAGGGGAGGGCGGGGAGCTGTTTTTT
-,TRBV7-3,-,TRBJ2-1,CASSRLLSSEQFF,TGTGCCAGCAGTCGACTCTTATCATCCGAGCAGTTCTTC
-,TRBV30,-,TRBJ2-5,CAWSVYRLRQETQYF,TGTGCCTGGAGTGTGTACAGATTACGCCAAGAGACCCAGTACTTC
once,TRBV2,-,TRBJ2-7,CASSEALRGLHEQYF,TGTGCCAGCAGTGAAGCGCTCAGAGGGTTACACGAGCAGTACTTC
-,TRBV11-2,-,TRBJ2-2,CASSLKKPIATGELFF,TGTGCCAGCAGCCTTAAGAAGCCAATCGCGACCGGGGAGCTGTTTTTT